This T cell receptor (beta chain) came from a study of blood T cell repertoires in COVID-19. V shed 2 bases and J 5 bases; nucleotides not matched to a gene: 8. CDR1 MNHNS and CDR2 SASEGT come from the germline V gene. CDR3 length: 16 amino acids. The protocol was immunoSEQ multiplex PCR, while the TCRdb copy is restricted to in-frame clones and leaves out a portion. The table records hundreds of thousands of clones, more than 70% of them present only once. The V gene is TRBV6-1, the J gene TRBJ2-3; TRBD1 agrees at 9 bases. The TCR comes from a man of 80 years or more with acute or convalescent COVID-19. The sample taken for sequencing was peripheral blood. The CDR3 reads CASSENVGQGVDTQYF. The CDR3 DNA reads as TGTGCCAGCAGTGAAAACGTGGGACAGGGCGTAGATACGCAGTATTTT.